This T cell receptor (beta chain) was identified in a study of blood T cell repertoires in COVID-19. Study background: The United States, Italy and Spain were the sources of the acute and convalescent COVID-19 samples. Sources were T cells, B-cell-depleted T cells, or PBMCs; the material itself was cDNA or gDNA.

In the original processing: Reference gene primers were amplified, and this amplification served to estimate nucleated cell counts. Method: immunoSEQ multiplex PCR; TCRdb's copy keeps in-frame clones and lacks some. D and trimming were read from the DNA, whereas the V and J calls and clone size are those reported in that table. There are tens of thousands of clones in the sample; roughly 90% occur only once, and roughly 1.3% lies in the top ten. The CDR3 has 15 residues. Germline assignment: CDR1 SEHNR and CDR2 FQNEAQ (reference sequence). The V segment lost 1 base and the J segment 3 bases; nucleotides outside the gene matches: 2.

The chain is built from TRBV7-9 and TRBJ1-1; 10 bases are a match to TRBD1. Sequenced sample: peripheral blood. This sequence was found in a man in his 60s with acute or convalescent COVID-19. The CDR3 region has the DNA TGTGCCAGCAGCTTAGGACAGGGGGCCGACACTGAAGCTTTCTTT. It specifies CASSLGQGADTEAFF.